One and the same sample provided the 9 T cell receptor beta chains below, sequenced in a study of cytomegalovirus exposure and HLA in healthy donors. The PCR employed 60 Vbeta primers together with 13 Jbeta primers. Method: immunoSEQ multiplex PCR; TCRdb's copy keeps in-frame clones and lacks some. The sample shows 130,000 or so clones, roughly 80% of them seen only once. The sample was PBMCs. The source of these receptors is a man aged 35 to 55 in good health and CMV-seronegative.

The V gene is TRBV28, the J gene TRBJ1-4; 10 nucleotides align to TRBD1. The V segment lost 5 bases and the J segment 8 bases; nucleotides outside the gene matches: 5. Looked up from germline, CDR1 is MDHEN and CDR2 is SYDVKM. This CDR3 is built from 14 residues. CDR3 DNA: TGTGCCAGCAGTCCCGGACAGGGGGAGGAAAAACTGTTTTTT. Amino acids: CASSPGQGEEKLFF.

The chain carries TRBV29-1 and TRBJ2-1; 12 positions match TRBD2. J was trimmed by 0 bases and V by 4 bases; bases with no gene match: 7. The germline V gene has CDR1 SQVTM and CDR2 ANQGSEA. The CDR3 covers 17 residues. CDR3 DNA: TGCAGCGTTGTGGGGCTAGCGGGGGGGAGCTCCTACAATGAGCAGTTCTTC. It yields the protein CSVVGLAGGSSYNEQFF.

The rearrangement joins TRBV27 to TRBJ1-1; 8 positions match TRBD1. Trimming cost V 6 bases and J 8 bases; bases outside gene matches: 5. CDR1 is MNHEY, CDR2 SMNVEV, per germline (reference sequence). The CDR3 sequence is 12 residues long. The CDR3 protein is CASSGNRGEAFF. CDR3 DNA sequence: TGTGCCAGCAGCGGGAACAGGGGGGAAGCTTTCTTT.

This rearrangement joins TRBV19 to TRBJ2-1; a possible D gene is TRBD2 (6 bases). Germline assignment: CDR1 LNHDA and CDR2 SQIVND (reference sequence). Trimming removed 4 bases at V and 0 bases at J, with 10 bases between. The CDR3 covers 15 residues. This chain's CDR3 is CASSKGLSSYNEQFF. CDR3 sequence (DNA): TGTGCCAGTAGTAAGGGACTTAGCTCCTACAATGAGCAGTTCTTC.

The chain is built from TRBV4-3 and TRBJ1-2; 7 nucleotides line up with TRBD1. J lost 4 bases, V lost 0 bases, and 8 bases had no gene match. Germline CDR1 and CDR2: LGHNA and YSLEER. The CDR3 runs to 16 residues. The CDR3 region is CASSQDAQGFFYGYTF. CDR3 nucleotides: TGCGCCAGCAGCCAAGATGCACAGGGGTTTTTCTATGGCTACACCTTC.

The gene calls are TRBV6-1 and TRBJ2-3; maybe TRBD1 (7 bases). V was trimmed by 0 bases and J by 3 bases, leaving 13 bases between them. Germline lookup yields CDR1 MNHNS and CDR2 SASEGT. This CDR3 comprises 16 residues. In DNA form, the CDR3 reads TGTGCCAGCAGTGAAGCGCCAGGGGGGTATACAGATACGCAGTATTTT. The encoded protein is CASSEAPGGYTDTQYF.

The J gene is TRBJ2-2, the V gene TRBV4-2, with D tentatively TRBD1 (5 bases). Germline V gene lookup returns CDR1 LGHNA and CDR2 YNFKEQ. The CDR3 has 14 amino acids. Trimming removed 1 base at V and 7 bases at J, with 10 bases between. The CDR3 sequence: CASSQAAGNGELFF. Here the CDR3 DNA reads TGTGCCAGCAGCCAAGCGGCAGGGAACGGGGAGCTGTTTTTT.

J is TRBJ1-5 and V is TRBV27; 8 nucleotides line up with TRBD1. V dropped 7 bases and J dropped 7; count of bases not matched to a gene: 9. Germline V gives CDR1 MNHEY, CDR2 SMNVEV (reference sequence). The CDR3 extends over 14 amino acids. The CDR3 spells CASTPLGQGQPQHF. The CDR3, as DNA: TGTGCCAGCACCCCTTTAGGACAGGGACAGCCCCAGCATTTT.

This clone was seen only once. This rearrangement joins TRBV27 to TRBJ2-2, with D possibly being TRBD1 (5 bases). This CDR3 comprises 15 residues. Germline V CDR1 and CDR2: MNHEY, SMNVEV (reference sequence). V was trimmed by 5 bases and J by 3 bases, leaving 13 bases between them. The CDR3 spells CASSDFLGDTGELFF. The CDR3 region has the DNA TGTGCCAGCAGTGACTTCTTAGGGGACACCGGGGAGCTGTTTTTT.